This TCR beta chain was obtained from a study of OX40 agonist ivuxolimab in advanced cancers. General notes on the study: Ivuxolimab, which targeted the costimulatory receptor OX40 (CD134), was an agonistic, fully human IgG2 monoclonal antibody. Partial responses occurred in three dose-escalation patients, of whom one had hepatocellular carcinoma and two had cutaneous melanoma. Patients were allowed to have had prior anti-PD-1, anti-PD-L1 or anti-CTLA-4 therapy, and roughly 40% of the dose-escalation patients had previously received checkpoint inhibitors. Among the roughly 50 dose-escalation patients, about 20 had hepatocellular carcinoma, 15 or so melanoma, 9 renal cell carcinoma and 9 head and neck cancer. The purpose of peripheral TCRbeta sequencing was to test whether ivuxolimab changed TCR sequence diversity and led to clonal T-cell expansion. The paper describes the monotherapy dose-escalation part (N = 52 patients) of the phase I trial of ivuxolimab. In the dose-escalation cohort, over 65% of patients were male, and the mean age was around 60 years, with a range of about 23 to 85. Intravenous ivuxolimab was administered to patients every 2 weeks at six dose levels: 0.01, 0.1, 0.3, 1.5, 3 and 10 mg/kg.

The trial excluded patients who had a history of autoimmune disease or were on systemic immunosuppression. Peripheral blood for TCR sequencing was collected from all dose cohorts at baseline, on cycle 4 day 1, and on cycle 7 day 1. The samples were taken from a phase I, first-in-human, multicenter, open-label dose-escalation trial of ivuxolimab. Adults with locally advanced or metastatic melanoma, renal cell, hepatocellular, or head and neck squamous cell carcinoma were enrolled in the trial. Before TCR sequencing, CD4+ T cells and CD8+ T cells from peripheral blood were sorted into separate populations. As regards this clone: The antigen this receptor binds is unknown. Base qualities were left out, and no much larger clone turns up one base away.

The germline V gene (reference sequence) gives CDR1 as SEHNR and CDR2 as FQNEAQ. Ends trimmed: V by 3 bases, J by 5 bases; bases unmatched to a gene: 6. From its cysteine to its phenylalanine, the CDR3 spans 15 amino acids. Only the CDR3 DNA is retained, 45 bases long and in frame from the first base. What the research found in general, with its limitations: Partial responders in the 0.1-3.0 mg/kg groups had among the lowest normalized peripheral clonal expansion, especially among CD8+ T cells. Which antigens the clonally expanded peripheral T cells were specific for was not determined. Low levels of normalized T-cell clonal expansion were also seen in some nonresponding patients. At doses of 0.1 to 3.0 mg/kg, clonal expansion of both CD4+ and CD8+ T cells in blood was seen between baseline and week 6. After ivuxolimab, CD8+ T cells had more expanded clones than CD4+ T cells on average.

To sequence the TCRbeta CDR3 region, genomic DNA was isolated from the sorted cells. The immunoSEQ Assay was used for sequencing of TCRbeta CDR3 regions. TCRdb took over this immuneACCESS table, retaining in-frame rearrangements with V and J assigned. Such tables are incomplete; in checked studies, under half of the missing clones stem from an unresolved V gene, and the remainder is unexplained. This sample gives under 100,000 clones in total; less than 85% of them show up just once. The leading ten clones occupy around 0.84% of the sample. The TCR sequence derives from an adult with an advanced solid tumor such as melanoma, head and neck, liver or kidney cancer. Source: CD4+ or CD8+ T cells sorted from blood, taken in a trial of the OX40 agonist ivuxolimab. The chain is encoded by TRBV7-9 joined to TRBJ2-3; the junction holds 9 bases that match TRBD1. The CDR3 loop reads CASSFNRGPIDTQYF. The DNA sequence reads TGTGCCAGCAGCTTTAACAGGGGGCCAATAGATACGCAGTATTTT.